The clone carrying this T cell receptor (beta chain) was found once. Its antigen is unknown. Clones were sequenced by immunoSEQ multiplex PCR, and TCRdb holds only the in-frame ones, with some missing. The repertoire holds around 77,000 clones, with roughly nine tenths as singletons. This sample was taken from a study of OX40 agonist ivuxolimab in advanced cancers. Findings and caveats of the study: Among the nonresponders, some also had low normalized T-cell clonal expansion.

The CDR3 runs to 17 residues. The V segment lost 4 bases and the J segment 4 bases; nucleotides outside the gene matches: 10. Germline V CDR1 and CDR2: SGHRS, YFSETQ. The rearrangement uses TRBV5-1 and TRBJ2-1, with TRBD2 identical over 11 bases. The TCR originated in an adult with an advanced solid tumor such as melanoma, head and neck, liver or kidney cancer. The material sequenced was CD4+ or CD8+ T cells sorted from blood, taken in a trial of the OX40 agonist ivuxolimab. The CDR3 DNA follows: TGCGCCAGCAGCGTAAAAGTGACTAGCGGGGTGTACAATGAGCAGTTCTTC. Translating it yields CASSVKVTSGVYNEQFF.